One sample yielded the 27 T cell receptor beta chains listed below, sequenced in a study of breast tumors, draining lymph nodes, adjacent tissues. TCRdb independently ran MiXCR on the multiplex PCR reads; one entry per CDR3 protein. The table shows tens of thousands of distinct CDR3 sequences, with 57% occurring only once. Sequencing was performed on breast tumor tissue. These receptors all come from a female donor with breast cancer. Some clones in this sample may be carry-over from other donors' samples.

Details on this clonotype: The CDR3 end shows no conserved phenylalanine or tryptophan, and so a read error is likely. V gene TRBV12-3 or TRBV12-4 combines with J gene TRBJ2-1; 8 bases line up with TRBD2. This CDR3 spans 15 amino acids. V lost 4 bases to trimming and J lost 5 bases; unmatched junction nucleotides: 7. The CDR3, as DNA: TGTGCCAGCAGTTGCAGCGGGGGCGACGACAATGAGCAGTTCTCC. It translates to CASSCSGGDDNEQFS.

Here the CDR3 DNA reads TGTGCCAGCAGCTTGGGGTCTTTCCAAGAGACCCAGTACTTC. Translating gives CASSLGSFQETQYF. J is TRBJ2-5 and V is TRBV7-2; unclear D gene. This CDR3 has 14 amino acids. V was pared by 3 bases and J by 1 base, with 9 bases between. Germline CDR1 SGHTA, CDR2 FQGNSA.

There are many counts of this clonotype. CDR3: CASSKTSGGIQETQYF. CDR3 nucleotides: TGTGCCAGTAGTAAGACTAGCGGGGGGATCCAAGAGACCCAGTACTTC. This sequence joins TRBV19 and TRBJ2-5; 13 nucleotides align to TRBD2. The germline V gene encodes CDR1 LNHDA and CDR2 SQIVND (reference sequence). V gave up 4 bases and J gave up 1 base; unmatched junction bases: 3. The CDR3 length is 16 residues.

The gene calls are TRBV3-1 and TRBJ2-1; D possibly corresponds to TRBD1 (5 bases). In germline, CDR1 is LGHDT, CDR2 YNNKEL (reference sequence). CDR3 length: 16 amino acids. The V end was cut by 1 base, the J end by 4 bases, with 14 bases between. The CDR3 DNA sequence: TGTGCCAGCAGCCAAGTTAGGCTAGGGGCTTACAATGAGCAGTTCTTC. It specifies CASSQVRLGAYNEQFF.

The rearrangement joins TRBV7-6 to TRBJ2-5; tentative D call: TRBD2 (5 bases). The germline V gene has CDR1 SGHVS and CDR2 FNYEAQ. V lost 5 bases and J 5 bases, leaving 15 bases between the germline ends. The CDR3 extends over 14 amino acids. The CDR3 DNA is TGTGCCAGCAGCCTGATGAGAGGGCCGGAGACCCAGTACTTC. Translation gives CASSLMRGPETQYF.

The rearrangement links TRBV12-3 or TRBV12-4 to TRBJ2-3, with D perhaps TRBD1 or TRBD2 (5 bases each). The CDR3 covers 9 residues. Trimming shortened V by 9 bases and J by 14 bases, and 12 bases separated the two germline ends. The CDR3 DNA follows: TGTGCCAGTGGGGGAAACTCGTATTTT. Translation: CASGGNSYF.

As for this clonotype: Its ends do not fully match the called genes, so a read error is possible. The gene calls are TRBV6-5 and TRBJ2-3, with D possibly TRBD2 on 6 matching bases. Germline CDR1 reads MNHEY; CDR2 reads SVGAGI. The CDR3 runs to 14 residues. The CDR3 DNA is TGTGCCAGCAGTCACTCGGACTACACAGATACGCAGTATTTT. Translated, it gives CASSHSDYTDTQYF.

This clonotype is a singleton in its sample. The chain uses TRBV5-1 and TRBJ1-5; a possible D gene is TRBD1 (6 bases). This CDR3 contains 12 residues. Germline V gene data show CDR1 as SGHRS and CDR2 as YFSETQ. Between the trimmed V and J ends, which lost 0 bases and 14 bases, there was a span of 12 bases. The CDR3 nucleotides read TGCGCCAGCAGCTTGGTACAGGGCCACGAGCATTTT. This encodes CASSLVQGHEHF.

V usage is TRBV6-4 and J usage is TRBJ1-3; D gene unclear. V lost 0 bases and J lost 3, with 0 bases in between. CDR1 MRHNA and CDR2 SNTAGT come from the germline V gene. The CDR3 extends over 12 amino acids. The CDR3 DNA reads TGTGCCAGCAGTGACTCTGGAAACACCATATATTTT. Residues: CASSDSGNTIYF.

This rearrangement joins TRBV9 to TRBJ1-2; D is possibly TRBD1 (6 bases). The germline CDR1 and CDR2 sequences are SGDLS and YYNGEE. The CDR3 length is 17 residues. V lost 0 bases and J lost 4, with 19 bases in between. CDR3 region: CASSVDVGGHPTYGYTF. For the CDR3, the DNA is TGTGCCAGCAGCGTAGATGTGGGGGGACACCCCACCTATGGCTACACCTTC.

The V call is TRBV7-9, the J call TRBJ2-2; D perhaps matches TRBD1 (6 bases). This CDR3 has 14 amino acids. The V and J ends lost 0 bases and 8 bases respectively, with 10 bases between them. The germline CDR1 and CDR2 sequences are SEHNR and FQNEAQ (reference sequence). The CDR3 region is CASSLALQGGELFF. The CDR3 region has the DNA TGTGCCAGCAGCTTAGCGCTACAGGGTGGGGAGCTGTTTTTT.

This clonotype was found many times. The rearrangement uses TRBV6-2 or TRBV6-3 and TRBJ2-3; the D is unclear. Germline CDR1 is MNHEY and CDR2 is SVGEGT. V lost 2 bases, J lost 11 bases, and 8 bases lay in between. The CDR3 spans 11 residues. The chain's CDR3 is CASSYDRRQYF. CDR3 in DNA: TGTGCCAGCAGTTACGACCGGCGGCAGTATTTT.

This clonotype showed up just once. This rearrangement joins TRBV25-1 to TRBJ1-1, with D tentatively TRBD1 (5 bases). From germline, CDR1 is MGHDK and CDR2 SYGVNS. The CDR3 runs 17 residues. Trimming stripped 4 bases from V and 5 bases from J, with 23 bases between. CDR3 region: CASSARDPRGRGTEAFF. The CDR3, as DNA: TGTGCCAGCAGTGCTAGAGATCCACGGGGCCGGGGGACTGAAGCTTTCTTT. The variable domain in full, completed from reference TRBV25-1 and TRBJ1-1, reads EADIYQTPRYLVIGTGKKITLECSQTMGHDKMYWYQQDPGMELHLIHYSYGVNSTEKGDLSSESTVSRIRTEHFPLTLESARPSHTSQYLCASSARDPRGRGTEAFFGQGTRLTVV.

This clonotype showed up many times. J is TRBJ1-6 and V is TRBV10-3; 7 bases align to TRBD1. The germline V gene has CDR1 ENHRY and CDR2 SYGVKD. The CDR3 length is 15 residues. Trimming took 4 bases from V and 5 from J; bases not matched to a gene: 5. The CDR3 here is CAISATGTDNSPLHF. The CDR3 DNA reads as TGTGCCATCAGTGCAACCGGGACAGATAATTCACCCCTCCACTTT.

This clonotype came up many times. V and J are TRBV10-3 and TRBJ2-1; 10 bases line up with TRBD2. V lost 6 bases, J lost 6 bases, and 5 bases stayed unmatched. Germline CDR1 and CDR2: ENHRY and SYGVKD. This CDR3 spans 14 amino acids. This CDR3 is CAIRGTSAVNEQFF. CDR3 bases: TGTGCCATCAGGGGGACTAGCGCGGTCAATGAGCAGTTCTTC.

This clonotype appeared a few times. This may be a read error, as it is one base from a much larger clone. This sequence joins TRBV5-5 and TRBJ2-2, with a weak D call TRBD1 (6 bases). In germline, CDR1 is SGHKS, CDR2 YYEKEE (reference sequence). V shed 4 bases and J shed 7 bases, with 14 bases lying between them. The CDR3 covers 14 residues. The CDR3 DNA sequence: TGTGCCAGCAGCGTATACAGGGCGGGCGGGGAGCTGTTTTTT. This codes for CASSVYRAGGELFF.

This clonotype was recorded many times. This may be a read error, as it is one base from a much larger clone. The chain couples TRBV5-8 to TRBJ1-6; D gene uncertain. Germline CDR1 and CDR2: SGHTS and YDEGEE. V was shortened by 2 bases and J by 7 bases, with 13 bases between the two germline ends. This CDR3 contains 15 residues. This chain's CDR3 is CASSFTEDSNSPLHF. CDR3 DNA sequence: TGTGCCAGCAGCTTTACAGAGGACTCAAATTCACCCCTCCACTTT.

This clonotype is a singleton in its sample. CDR3 bases: TGCGCCAGCAGCGGGTGGGACAGCAATCAGCCCCAGCATTTT. As protein: CASSGWDSNQPQHF. The chain couples TRBV5-1 to TRBJ1-5, with D perhaps TRBD1 (5 bases). V lost 4 bases and J lost 1, with 9 bases in between. Germline CDR1 and CDR2: SGHRS and YFSETQ. The CDR3 totals 14 residues.

V is TRBV24-1 and J is TRBJ2-3; D is uncertain. The V gene's germline CDR1 is KGHDR and CDR2 SFDVKD. Trimming stripped 5 bases from V and 3 bases from J, with 5 bases between. The CDR3 length is 12 residues. DNA of the CDR3: TGTGCCACCAGTGGAAGGACAGATACGCAGTATTTT. This gives the protein CATSGRTDTQYF.

This chain connects TRBV12-3 or TRBV12-4 to TRBJ2-3, with 12 bases that match TRBD2. V was pared by 4 bases and J by 4 bases, with 3 bases of the junction left unmatched. This CDR3 has 15 residues. The CDR3 protein is CASSSSGRASDTQYF. The CDR3 coding sequence is TGTGCCAGCAGTTCTAGCGGGAGGGCCTCAGATACGCAGTATTTT.

This clonotype is medium-sized within its sample. The chain recombines TRBV9 with TRBJ1-2; 7 bases map to TRBD1. Germline CDR1 and CDR2: SGDLS and YYNGEE. V gave up 4 bases and J gave up 6 bases; unmatched junction bases: 6. This CDR3 has 13 residues. CDR3: CASSLTGRNGYTF. CDR3 DNA sequence: TGTGCCAGCAGCCTGACAGGGAGGAATGGCTACACCTTC.

The chain uses TRBV20-1 and TRBJ2-1; the D call may be TRBD1 or TRBD2 (5 bases each). The V gene lost 0 bases and the J gene lost 0 bases, with 15 bases spanning the gap. CDR1 is DFQATT, CDR2 SNEGSKA, per germline (reference sequence). The CDR3 is 17 amino acids. CDR3 loop: CSARDRKGRHSYNEQFF. CDR3 DNA sequence: TGCAGTGCTAGAGATAGAAAGGGGAGACACTCCTACAATGAGCAGTTCTTC.

The chain joins TRBV5-4 to TRBJ2-2, with TRBD1 identical over 7 bases. This CDR3 region has 18 residues. Unmatched junction bases numbered 9, after V lost 0 bases and J lost 1 base. Germline V CDR1 and CDR2: SGHNT, YYREEE (reference sequence). CDR3 nucleotide sequence: TGTGCCAGCAGCTTGGCCGGGACAGCGGCTCAGAACACCGGGGAGCTGTTTTTT. It encodes CASSLAGTAAQNTGELFF. Full variable domain (rest looked up from reference TRBV5-4 and TRBJ2-2): ETGVTQSPTHLIKTRGQQVTLRCSSQSGHNTVSWYQQALGQGPQFIFQYYREEENGRGNFPPRFSGLQFPNYSSELNVNALELDDSALYLCASSLAGTAAQNTGELFFGEGSRLTVL.

The rearrangement uses TRBV20-1 and TRBJ2-5; D call uncertain. The CDR3 runs 14 residues. Trimming removed 1 base from V and 5 bases from J, with 14 bases in between. Germline-derived CDR1 and CDR2 are DFQATT and SNEGSKA (reference sequence). The CDR3 nucleotides read TGCAGTGCTAGAGGGACCACTCTTGGGGAGACCCAGTACTTC. Encoded protein: CSARGTTLGETQYF.

Many counts were recorded for this clonotype. The chain is built from TRBV20-1 and TRBJ2-3; perhaps D is TRBD1 or TRBD2 (5 bases each). Germline V gene data show CDR1 as DFQATT and CDR2 as SNEGSKA (reference sequence). The germline V and J ends were trimmed by 5 bases and 4 bases, with 13 bases remaining between them. This CDR3 is built from 13 residues. The CDR3 spells CSARLGEPDTQYF. CDR3 nucleotides: TGCAGTGCTCGTCTAGGGGAGCCAGATACGCAGTATTTT.

This clonotype was seen repeatedly, ten times or more. The chain employs TRBV5-8 and TRBJ2-5; 12 bases match TRBD1. The CDR3 has 16 residues. Germline V gives CDR1 SGHTS, CDR2 YDEGEE. V was pared by 0 bases and J by 6 bases, with 6 bases of the junction left unmatched. The CDR3 region has the DNA TGTGCCAGCAGCTTGGAGGGACAGGGGGCAAGGAAGACCCAGTACTTC. It translates to CASSLEGQGARKTQYF.

The CDR3 spells CSGGNEREQFF. The CDR3 coding sequence is TGCAGCGGGGGGAACGAACGGGAGCAGTTCTTC. The chain couples TRBV29-1 to TRBJ2-1; D assignment may be TRBD1 or TRBD2 (5 bases each). The germline V gene has CDR1 SQVTM and CDR2 ANQGSEA. The CDR3 length is 11 residues. The V end was cut by 7 bases, the J end by 10 bases, with 14 bases between.